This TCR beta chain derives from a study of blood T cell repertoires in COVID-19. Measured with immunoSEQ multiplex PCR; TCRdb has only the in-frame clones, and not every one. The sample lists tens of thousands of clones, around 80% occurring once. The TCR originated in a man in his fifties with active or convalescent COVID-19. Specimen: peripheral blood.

The CDR3 DNA sequence: TGTGCCAGCAGTTTGGGAGTAGGGACTGAAGCTTTCTTT. This encodes CASSLGVGTEAFF. This sequence joins TRBV2 and TRBJ1-1; D gene unclear. The CDR3 extends over 13 amino acids. CDR1 SNHLY and CDR2 FYNNEI come from the germline V gene. V was clipped by 5 bases and J by 5 bases, with 12 bases between them.